The 27 T cell receptor beta chains below all came from one sample that was sequenced in a study of CD8+ T cells in alopecia areata. Isolated RNA was reverse transcribed into cDNA used as the sequencing template. Clones were read by immunoSEQ multiplex PCR, and TCRdb kept only the in-frame ones, dropping some. Among about 64,000 clones listed, roughly 50% were seen once. Treatment here: oral pan-JAK inhibitor, 5-10 mg twice daily. The sample in question was CD8+ T cells sorted from blood, obtained between weeks 36 and 40, from a patient treated with tofacitinib. The receptor source for this set is a human donor with alopecia areata.

J is TRBJ2-7 and V is TRBV6-1; TRBD2 matches 10 bases. The CDR3 spans 15 residues. Trimming took 3 bases from V and 0 from J; bases not matched to a gene: 2. Germline values: CDR1 MNHNS, CDR2 SASEGT. The CDR3 protein is CASSEASGSSYEQYF. Here the CDR3 DNA reads TGTGCCAGCAGTGAGGCTAGCGGGAGCTCCTACGAGCAGTACTTC.

The chain is built from TRBV29-1 and TRBJ1-2; the match to TRBD1 covers 7 bases. The CDR3 has 14 residues. The V gene end was trimmed by 5 bases and the J gene end by 4 bases; junction bases not matched to a gene: 10. Germline CDR1 SQVTM, CDR2 ANQGSEA. The CDR3 DNA is TGCAGCGTTTCCGGACAGGATCTGGCCTATGGCTACACCTTC. Protein product: CSVSGQDLAYGYTF.

J is TRBJ2-5 and V is TRBV29-1; perhaps D is TRBD1 or TRBD2 (5 bases each). CDR1 is SQVTM and CDR2 is ANQGSEA in the germline V gene. V lost 3 bases and J lost 4, with 12 bases in between. The CDR3 extends over 13 amino acids. DNA for the CDR3: TGCAGCGTTGACCGGGACGTCGGAGAGACCCAGTACTTC. Translation: CSVDRDVGETQYF.

This clone has at least ten counts. The J gene is TRBJ2-2, the V gene TRBV6-4; D gene uncertain. The germline V gene has CDR1 MRHNA and CDR2 SNTAGT. Between the trimmed V and J ends, which lost 4 bases and 6 bases, there was a span of 9 bases. The CDR3 sequence is 13 residues long. This CDR3 is CASSAGEAGELFF. The CDR3 nucleotides are TGTGCCAGCAGTGCGGGCGAGGCCGGGGAGCTGTTTTTT.

V is TRBV20-1 and J is TRBJ2-1, with a possible D match to TRBD2 (6 bases). Deletions cut 6 bases from V and 9 bases from J, with 12 bases between. Germline loops: CDR1 DFQATT, CDR2 SNEGSKA (reference sequence). The CDR3 loop spans 11 amino acids. Here the CDR3 reads CSALYGGEQFF. The CDR3 DNA is TGCAGTGCCCTCTACGGGGGTGAGCAGTTCTTC.

The chain couples TRBV16 to TRBJ2-1; 12 bases are a match to TRBD2. After removal of 4 bases from V and 4 bases from J, the junction contained 5 bases not matched to a gene. The germline V gene has CDR1 KGHSY and CDR2 FQNENV. There are 16 residues in the CDR3. CDR3 amino acids: CASSPRTSGRYNEQFF. Here the CDR3 DNA reads TGTGCCAGCAGCCCCCGAACTAGCGGGAGGTACAATGAGCAGTTCTTC.

J is TRBJ1-1 and V is TRBV15, with D perhaps TRBD1 (6 bases). Germline CDR1 reads LNHNV; CDR2 reads YYDKDF (reference sequence). Between the trimmed V and J ends, which lost 4 bases and 1 base, there was a span of 13 bases. CDR3 size: 15 residues. This CDR3 is CATSIPSGQNTEAFF. DNA of the CDR3: TGTGCCACCAGCATTCCATCGGGACAGAACACTGAAGCTTTCTTT.

This chain joins TRBV27 and TRBJ2-7, with 7 bases fitting TRBD1. Germline CDR1 reads MNHEY; CDR2 reads SMNVEV (reference sequence). The ends lost 3 bases at V and 9 bases at J; junction bases unmatched: 11. This CDR3 comprises 14 residues. Here the CDR3 DNA reads TGTGCCAGCAGTTTCCCGGACAGGCCCTTGCGGCAGTACTTC. It specifies CASSFPDRPLRQYF.

The chain recombines TRBV14 with TRBJ2-3; tentatively, D is TRBD1 (6 bases). Trimming took 3 bases from V and 0 from J, leaving 10 bases between them. Germline loops: CDR1 SGHDN, CDR2 FVKESK. The CDR3 runs to 15 residues. The CDR3: CASSQGTTSTDTQYF. CDR3 DNA sequence: TGTGCCAGCAGCCAGGGGACAACTAGCACAGATACGCAGTATTTT.

This clone came up a few times. The chain uses TRBV29-1 and TRBJ1-2; no firm D call. Germline values: CDR1 SQVTM, CDR2 ANQGSEA. V was pared by 0 bases and J by 5 bases, with 10 bases between. The CDR3 has 13 residues. The CDR3 reads CSVEEAASYGYTF. In DNA form, the CDR3 reads TGCAGCGTTGAAGAGGCGGCATCGTATGGCTACACCTTC.

This clone was seen a few times. The chain carries TRBV15 and TRBJ2-5, with 9 nucleotides matching TRBD1. Germline-derived CDR1 and CDR2 are LNHNV and YYDKDF (reference sequence). The CDR3 runs to 14 residues. Trimming took 5 bases from V and 5 from J; bases not matched to a gene: 6. For the CDR3, the DNA is TGTGCCACCAGCGAGGGACAGGGATTGGAGACCCAGTACTTC. Translation gives CATSEGQGLETQYF.

This chain uses TRBV18 with TRBJ1-1, with 8 bases matching TRBD1. CDR3 length equals 12 residues. V shed 3 bases, J shed 7 bases, and the junction held 1 base outside the gene matches. Germline loops: CDR1 KGHSH, CDR2 LQKENI. CDR3 protein: CASSPDRVEAFF. CDR3 bases: TGTGCCAGCTCACCGGACAGGGTTGAAGCTTTCTTT.

The rearrangement joins TRBV30 to TRBJ1-5, with 9 bases aligning to TRBD1. Germline V gene lookup returns CDR1 GTSNPN and CDR2 SVGIG (reference sequence). J gave up 5 bases and V 2 bases, and 16 bases lay outside the gene matches. CDR3 length: 18 amino acids. CDR3 in DNA: TGTGCCTGGAGTTTTAAGGAAACCCGGGGACAGGGTTATCAGCCCCAGCATTTT. It codes for CAWSFKETRGQGYQPQHF.

This clone was found a few times. The CDR3 here is CSVGGQDSYEQYF. CDR3 nucleotide sequence: TGCAGCGTTGGGGGCCAGGACTCCTACGAGCAGTACTTC. The rearrangement links TRBV29-1 to TRBJ2-7, with D maybe TRBD1 (5 bases). CDR3 length equals 13 residues. Between the trimmed V and J ends, which lost 4 bases and 0 bases, there was a span of 10 bases. Germline lookup yields CDR1 SQVTM and CDR2 ANQGSEA.

The J gene is TRBJ2-3, the V gene TRBV5-1; D not certain. V lost 3 bases and J lost 2, with 16 bases in between. The germline V gene has CDR1 SGHRS and CDR2 YFSETQ. This CDR3 contains 16 residues. For the CDR3, the DNA is TGCGCCAGCAGCTCTTCCTTGAGGCAATACACAGATACGCAGTATTTT. It translates to CASSSSLRQYTDTQYF.

The chain links TRBV2 to TRBJ2-7; D call uncertain. Trimming cost V 7 bases and J 3 bases, with 4 bases left between them. This CDR3 has 10 amino acids. Germline CDR1 is SNHLY and CDR2 is FYNNEI. The CDR3 protein is CASTGYEQYF. DNA for the CDR3: TGTGCCAGCACGGGCTACGAGCAGTACTTC. Filled out from reference TRBV2 and TRBJ2-7, the complete variable domain reads EPEVTQTPSHQVTQMGQEVILRCVPISNHLYFYWYRQILGQKVEFLVSFYNNEISEKSEIFDDQFSVERPDGSNFTLKIRSTKLEDSAMYFCASTGYEQYFGPGTRLTVT.

The chain uses TRBV29-1 and TRBJ2-5; 11 nucleotides agree with TRBD2. CDR1 is SQVTM and CDR2 is ANQGSEA in the germline V gene. The J segment lost 2 bases and the V segment lost 7 bases, leaving 9 bases of the junction unmatched. The CDR3 is 15 amino acids. CDR3 loop: CSAPGRLAGQETQYF. Written as DNA, the CDR3 is TGCAGCGCACCTGGGCGACTAGCGGGACAAGAGACCCAGTACTTC. The variable domain in full, completed from reference TRBV29-1 and TRBJ2-5, reads SAVISQKPSRDICQRGTSLTIQCQVDSQVTMMFWYRQQPGQSLTLIATANQGSEATYESGFVIDKFPISRPNLTFSTLTVSNMSPEDSSIYLCSAPGRLAGQETQYFGPGTRLLVL.

V is TRBV7-9 and J is TRBJ1-4; D is uncertain. The V end was cut by 3 bases, the J end by 8 bases, with 10 bases between. The CDR3 extends over 13 amino acids. Germline V CDR1 and CDR2: SEHNR, FQNEAQ (reference sequence). The CDR3 region is CASSLEVGEKLFF. The CDR3 DNA follows: TGTGCCAGCAGCTTGGAAGTAGGGGAAAAACTGTTTTTT.

This clone appeared a few times. The DNA for the CDR3 is TGTGCCATCAGTGAGTTAATGGCAGGAACTAGCACAGATACGCAGTATTTT. Amino acid sequence: CAISELMAGTSTDTQYF. The V call is TRBV10-3, the J call TRBJ2-3; no firm D call. This CDR3 region has 17 residues. CDR1 ENHRY and CDR2 SYGVKD come from the germline V gene. The germline V and J ends were trimmed by 1 base and 0 bases, with 14 bases remaining between them.

The V gene is TRBV29-1, the J gene TRBJ2-2; D possibly matches TRBD1 or TRBD2 (5 bases each). This CDR3 spans 13 amino acids. The germline gives CDR1 SQVTM, CDR2 ANQGSEA. Written as DNA, the CDR3 is TGCGTCAATTGGGACGGGAACACCGGGGAGCTGTTTTTT. It translates to CVNWDGNTGELFF.

This sequence joins TRBV7-9 and TRBJ1-2, with D tentatively TRBD1 (5 bases). The CDR3 is 16 amino acids. Trimming took 5 bases from V and 4 from J, leaving 20 bases between them. From germline, CDR1 is SEHNR and CDR2 FQNEAQ (reference sequence). CDR3 loop: CASSLPDGGVPYGYTF. The CDR3 DNA reads TGTGCCAGCAGCCTCCCGGACGGGGGGGTTCCCTATGGCTACACCTTC. Full variable domain (rest looked up from reference TRBV7-9 and TRBJ1-2): DTGVSQNPRHKITKRGQNVTFRCDPISEHNRLYWYRQTLGQGPEFLTYFQNEAQLEKSRLLSDRFSAERPKGSFSTLEIQRTEQGDSAMYLCASSLPDGGVPYGYTFGSGTRLTVV.

This clone was counted a few times. This sample includes further DNA sequences coding for the same CDR3. The chain links TRBV20-1 to TRBJ2-7, with D hard to call. There are 11 residues in the CDR3. Between the trimmed V and J ends, which lost 1 base and 4 bases, there was a span of 5 bases. Germline loops: CDR1 DFQATT, CDR2 SNEGSKA (reference sequence). The CDR3 region has the DNA TGCAGTGCTAGAGTCGGGTACGAGCAGTACTTC. Its translation: CSARVGYEQYF.

The chain joins TRBV5-8 to TRBJ2-7, with D perhaps TRBD2 (6 bases). The CDR3 spans 16 residues. Germline V gene lookup returns CDR1 SGHTS and CDR2 YDEGEE. The V gene lost 4 bases and the J gene lost 0 bases, with 17 bases spanning the gap. The CDR3 DNA reads TGTGCCAGCAGCCAAGATTCGACTAGTCCCTCCTACGAGCAGTACTTC. Protein product: CASSQDSTSPSYEQYF.

V and J are TRBV7-9 and TRBJ2-5; TRBD1 aligns across 7 bases. Germline loops: CDR1 SEHNR, CDR2 FQNEAQ (reference sequence). The V segment lost 0 bases and the J segment 5 bases; nucleotides outside the gene matches: 6. The CDR3 loop spans 15 amino acids. The CDR3 here is CASSLASQGLETQYF. The CDR3 nucleotides read TGTGCCAGCAGCTTAGCCTCACAGGGGTTGGAGACCCAGTACTTC.

The rearrangement uses TRBV4-1 and TRBJ2-7; D perhaps matches TRBD1 (6 bases). Germline V gives CDR1 MGHRA, CDR2 YSYEKL. This CDR3 has 15 amino acids. Deletions cut 4 bases from V and 5 bases from J, with 18 bases between. The CDR3 is CASSLSPQGYNEQYF. Here the CDR3 DNA reads TGCGCCAGCAGCCTTTCCCCACAGGGTTATAACGAGCAGTACTTC.

This clone showed up many times. The V call is TRBV6-6, the J call TRBJ2-2; tentative D call: TRBD2 (6 bases). The V gene's germline CDR1 is MNHNY and CDR2 SVGAGI (reference sequence). With 6 bases removed from V and 6 bases from J, the gap between germline ends came to 14 bases. This CDR3 has 14 residues. Written as DNA, the CDR3 is TGTGCCAGCAGGCACGCGCGGGAATCCGGGGAGCTGTTTTTT. Its protein product is CASRHARESGELFF.

V is TRBV7-9 and J is TRBJ2-3; D perhaps matches TRBD1 (5 bases). Trimming took off 1 base at V and 10 bases at J, with 9 bases between the two ends. The CDR3 totals 12 residues. Germline loops: CDR1 SEHNR, CDR2 FQNEAQ (reference sequence). CDR3 protein: CASSLGGRAQYF. The CDR3 DNA sequence: TGTGCCAGCAGCTTAGGGGGCAGAGCGCAGTATTTT.